Listed here are 13 T cell receptor beta chains from one sample, sequenced in a study of CD8+CD57+ T cells in acquired aplastic anemia. Genomic DNA constituted the template upon which TCR beta VDJ and CDR3 profiling was performed. TCRdb itself ran the reads through MiXCR, one entry per CDR3 protein. The sample shows some 410,000 distinct CDR3 sequences, about 70% of them seen only once. The specimen sequenced was sorted CD4+, CD8+, or CD8+CD57+ T cells (not recorded which) from PBMCs. These receptors originate from a human donor in good health, serving as a control.

The table lists this clonotype with a few counts. The chain recombines TRBV10-1 with TRBJ2-1; 10 bases match TRBD2. V was clipped by 3 bases and J by 7 bases; unmatched bases: 3. The CDR3 has 14 amino acids. Per germline, CDR1 WNHNN and CDR2 SYGVQD (reference sequence). CDR3 protein: CASSEQRGGNEQFF. CDR3 nucleotides: TGCGCCAGCAGTGAACAGCGGGGGGGGAATGAGCAGTTCTTC.

DNA of the CDR3: TGCGCCAGCAGCCCTCTTGGGGCCAACGTCCTGACTTTC. Its protein is CASSPLGANVLTF. The rearrangement uses TRBV5-1 and TRBJ2-6; D ambiguous. Trimming pared 4 bases from V and 3 bases from J, leaving 5 bases between. The CDR3 has 13 amino acids. CDR1 SGHRS and CDR2 YFSETQ come from the germline V gene.

This clonotype has a single count. Because the CDR3 is missing its conserved closing phenylalanine or tryptophan, this is likely a read error. The chain links TRBV7-9 to TRBJ1-1; D may be TRBD1 (6 bases). Per germline, CDR1 SEHNR and CDR2 FQNEAQ (reference sequence). The CDR3 runs to 10 residues. Trimming left V 7 bases short and J 11 bases short, with 11 bases between. CDR3 DNA sequence: TGTGCCAGCAACAACGGACAGGCTTTCCTG. Protein product: CASNNGQAFL.

Worth noting for this clonotype: Compared with germline, one end of the junction differs, possibly owing to a read error. This chain uses TRBV6-6 with TRBJ1-3, with a weak D call TRBD1 (5 bases). Germline CDR1 MNHNY, CDR2 SVGAGI (reference sequence). This CDR3 spans 15 amino acids. The CDR3 loop is CASSHSGTLGNTIYF. Written as DNA, the CDR3 is TGTGCCAGCAGTCACTCGGGGACCCTTGGAAACACCATATATTTT.

As to this clonotype: This CDR3 is missing its conserved last phenylalanine or tryptophan, likely due to a read error. Because the CDR3's place on the DNA is in doubt, the DNA is left out and the CDR3 is given as listed by TCRdb. V and J are TRBV7-8 and TRBJ1-2. Germline lookup yields CDR1 SGHVS and CDR2 FQNEAQ. The CDR3 has 12 amino acids, counting both end residues. The CDR3 reads CASSVNGTALRA.

J is TRBJ1-3 and V is TRBV6-6; TRBD1 might be the D (5 bases). Germline loops: CDR1 MNHNY, CDR2 SVGAGI (reference sequence). V was trimmed by 8 bases and J by 0 bases, leaving 14 bases between them. There are 15 residues in the CDR3. This CDR3 reads CASGPDSLSGNTIYF. The CDR3 DNA sequence: TGTGCCAGCGGCCCCGACAGTCTCTCTGGAAACACCATATATTTT.

Concerning this clonotype: An end of the junction differs from the germline gene, which may be a read error. The chain couples TRBV5-1 to TRBJ2-7; the D gene is possibly TRBD2 (5 bases). Germline V lookup: CDR1 SGHRS, CDR2 YFSETQ. The CDR3 sequence is 14 residues long. The chain's CDR3 is CASSHRGEGDEQYF. The CDR3 coding sequence is TGTGCCAGCAGCCATAGAGGAGAGGGAGACGAGCAGTACTTC.

This clonotype is a singleton in its sample. One end of the junction is discordant with germline, which a read error may explain. The chain couples TRBV9 to TRBJ1-2; D is unclear. CDR1 SGDLS and CDR2 YYNGEE come from the germline V gene. This CDR3 is 14 amino acids long. CDR3 region: CASSPVSPNYGHTF. The CDR3 nucleotides read TGTGCCAGCAGTCCAGTAAGTCCTAACTATGGCCACACCTTC.

This clonotype was detected ten times or more. This chain connects TRBV14 to TRBJ2-7; TRBD2 might be the D (5 bases). Looked up from germline, CDR1 is SGHDN and CDR2 is FVKESK. V was pared by 4 bases and J by 4 bases, with 5 bases between. The CDR3 has 11 residues. CDR3 sequence (DNA): TGTGCCAGCAGCCGCGGGTACGAGCAGTACTTC. This translates into CASSRGYEQYF.

This chain links TRBV5-4 with TRBJ2-1, with D perhaps given as TRBD1 or TRBD2 (5 bases each). The V end was cut by 3 bases, the J end by 8 bases, with 18 bases between. The CDR3 runs 15 residues. Germline V gene data show CDR1 as SGHNT and CDR2 as YYREEE (reference sequence). CDR3 region: CASSSGTGGWDEQFF. CDR3 in DNA: TGTGCCAGCAGCTCCGGGACCGGAGGTTGGGATGAGCAGTTCTTC.

This chain connects TRBV7-2 to TRBJ1-1; D is unresolved. This CDR3 comprises 13 residues. CDR1 is SGHTA, CDR2 FQGNSA, per germline. Between the trimmed V and J ends, which lost 0 bases and 5 bases, there was a span of 7 bases. The DNA of the CDR3 is TGTGCCAGCAGCTTAGCGATGGCGACTGAAGCTTTCTTT. Translation: CASSLAMATEAFF.

This chain joins TRBV7-3 and TRBJ2-5; possibly TRBD2 for D (6 bases). The CDR3 extends over 15 amino acids. Germline V CDR1 and CDR2: SGHTA, FQGTGA. V was cut by 5 bases and J by 9 bases, with 22 bases left in between. The CDR3 bases are TGTGCCAGCAGCCGCGTTACGGGCGCCCGGGAGCCCCAGTACTTC. It yields the protein CASSRVTGAREPQYF.

The rearrangement uses TRBV6-4 and TRBJ1-6; 8 positions match TRBD1. The CDR3 consists of 15 residues. The J segment lost 6 bases and the V segment lost 4 bases, leaving 5 bases of the junction unmatched. Germline CDR1 reads MRHNA; CDR2 reads SNTAGT. This chain's CDR3 is CASSAGQGPNSPLHF. For the CDR3, the DNA is TGTGCCAGCAGTGCAGGACAGGGCCCTAATTCACCCCTCCACTTT.